Below are 12 T cell receptor beta chains sequenced from a single sample in a study of T-cell reconstitution after alpha-beta-depleted transplantation in children. Unique molecular identifiers featured in how the TCRbeta library was prepared. TCRdb itself ran the PCR reads through MiXCR, one entry per CDR3 protein. The data contain 90,000 to 100,000 distinct CDR3 sequences, more than 20% of them singletons. Sequencing used PBMCs, obtained before TCRalphabeta/CD19-depleted stem cell transplant. These receptors were obtained from a boy between 2 and 15 years old with acute lymphoblastic leukemia, due to receive a stem cell transplant.

In DNA form, the CDR3 reads TGCGCCAGCAGCGACCCCGGGACAGGAGCGATCGAGACCCAGTACTTC. Its protein is CASSDPGTGAIETQYF. The chain has TRBV5-1 and TRBJ2-5; the match to TRBD1 covers 8 bases. Unmatched junction bases numbered 13, after V lost 4 bases and J lost 5 bases. The CDR3 has 16 amino acids. The germline CDR1 and CDR2 sequences are SGHRS and YFSETQ.

This rearrangement joins TRBV20-1 to TRBJ2-1; 7 positions agree with TRBD2. Germline CDR1 DFQATT, CDR2 SNEGSKA (reference sequence). Losses at the gene ends were 5 bases for V and 3 bases for J; bases not matched to a gene: 10. This CDR3 comprises 15 residues. The CDR3 coding sequence is TGCAGTGCTCCGCCTAGCGGAGGAATCTACAATGAGCAGTTCTTC. Amino acids: CSAPPSGGIYNEQFF.

The chain is built from TRBV29-1 and TRBJ2-5, with 9 bases identical to TRBD2. The CDR3 runs 15 residues. Losses at the gene ends were 1 base for V and 7 bases for J; bases not matched to a gene: 10. CDR1 is SQVTM and CDR2 is ANQGSEA in the germline V gene. The CDR3 region has the DNA TGCAGCGTTGAAGTGACTAGCGGAGGGACACTGACCCAGTACTTC. Its protein product is CSVEVTSGGTLTQYF.

This clonotype was counted between two and nine times. The chain employs TRBV6-5 and TRBJ2-7; 9 positions match TRBD2. Trimming at V came to 5 bases and at J to 4 bases, leaving 12 bases not matched to a gene. The CDR3 covers 16 residues. Germline loops: CDR1 MNHEY, CDR2 SVGAGI. CDR3 loop: CASSLTQLAGPYEQYF. The CDR3 DNA sequence: TGTGCCAGCAGTCTCACCCAACTAGCGGGTCCATACGAGCAGTACTTC.

The V and J genes are TRBV7-6 and TRBJ2-2; D not certain. The germline V gene has CDR1 SGHVS and CDR2 FNYEAQ. The V end was cut by 1 base, the J end by 4 bases, with 7 bases between. This CDR3 is built from 14 residues. CDR3 nucleotides: TGTGCCAGCAGCTTAGGAGGCGGCACCGGGGAGCTGTTTTTT. Amino acids: CASSLGGGTGELFF.

The sample holds a few counts of this clonotype. This chain joins TRBV10-3 and TRBJ2-7; 9 bases map to TRBD1. The CDR3 has 12 amino acids. Germline CDR1 and CDR2: ENHRY and SYGVKD. The ends lost 6 bases at V and 7 bases at J; junction bases unmatched: 4. The CDR3 sequence is CAIRGTGWEQYF. CDR3 DNA: TGTGCCATCAGGGGGACAGGGTGGGAGCAGTACTTC.

A remark on this clonotype: It may be a read error: a sequence one base away is much more abundant. The V gene is TRBV11-2, the J gene TRBJ2-3, with D perhaps TRBD1 or TRBD2 (5 bases each). The V end lost 4 bases, the J end lost 7 bases, and 6 bases lay between the germline ends. This CDR3 comprises 11 residues. Germline lookup yields CDR1 SGHAT and CDR2 FQNNGV. The CDR3 protein is CASSWGNTQYF. Here the CDR3 DNA reads TGTGCCAGCAGCTGGGGGAATACGCAGTATTTT.

This clonotype was picked up a small number of times. V gene TRBV20-1 combines with J gene TRBJ2-7; D is uncertain. The V gene lost 2 bases and the J gene lost 3 bases, with 8 bases spanning the gap. Germline-derived CDR1 and CDR2 are DFQATT and SNEGSKA (reference sequence). CDR3 length equals 12 residues. CDR3 nucleotide sequence: TGCAGTGCTAGAATCCTCAACTACGAGCAGTACTTC. This sequence encodes CSARILNYEQYF.

This clonotype has only a few counts. This rearrangement joins TRBV7-2 to TRBJ2-1; D possibly corresponds to TRBD2 (5 bases). CDR1 SGHTA and CDR2 FQGNSA come from the germline V gene. The CDR3 is made up of 11 amino acids. Trimming cost V 6 bases and J 11 bases, with 11 bases left between them. CDR3 nucleotides: TGTGCCAGCAGGGTAGCGAAACAGCAGTTCTTC. Its protein is CASRVAKQQFF.

This clonotype has more than one count but fewer than ten. The V and J genes are TRBV29-1 and TRBJ2-3; D gene unclear. Germline values: CDR1 SQVTM, CDR2 ANQGSEA. The length of the CDR3 is 12 residues. Between the trimmed V and J ends, which lost 7 bases and 3 bases, there was a span of 11 bases. CDR3 amino acids: CSAPDETDTQYF. CDR3 sequence (DNA): TGCAGCGCACCGGATGAAACAGATACGCAGTATTTT.

V gene TRBV4-3 combines with J gene TRBJ2-2; TRBD1 agrees at 9 bases. The germline V gene has CDR1 LGHNA and CDR2 YSLEER. CDR3 size: 17 residues. After removal of 0 bases from V and 2 bases from J, the junction contained 4 bases not matched to a gene. The CDR3 bases are TGCGCCAGCAGCCAAGATTTAACAGGGGGCAACACCGGGGAGCTGTTTTTT. Encoded protein: CASSQDLTGGNTGELFF.

This clonotype has at least ten counts. The chain recombines TRBV7-2 with TRBJ2-1; 7 bases are shared with TRBD2. Per the germline V gene, CDR1 is SGHTA and CDR2 is FQGNSA. V lost 0 bases, J lost 9 bases, and 8 bases stayed unmatched. The CDR3 extends over 15 amino acids. DNA for the CDR3: TGTGCCAGCAGCTTAGCACTAGCGTTGGGAAGTGAGCAGTTCTTC. Translating it yields CASSLALALGSEQFF.